This TCR beta chain originates from a study of CD8+CD57+ T cells in acquired aplastic anemia. Study-level background: An average of approximately 3.4 ug of DNA was obtained from sorted CD4+ and CD8+ cells. Findings and limits, study-wide: Patients did not significantly differ from controls in CD8+ Simpson's diversity. Found in both controls and patients were approximately 29 CD8+ CDR3 sequences.

The study profiled TCR beta VDJ and CDR3 using genomic DNA as template. TCRdb redid the calling of the reads with MiXCR, one entry per CDR3 protein. The table has 130,000 or so distinct CDR3 sequences, approximately 40% seen once. Individuals selected for sequencing had exhibited CD8+CD57+ cell expansion on flow cytometry. Blood samples were obtained from patients who had received no prior therapy. This clonotype was counted only a few times. The antigen remains unidentified. The V segment lost 3 bases and the J segment 4 bases; nucleotides outside the gene matches: 5. Germline CDR1 LGHDT, CDR2 YNNKEL (reference sequence). The CDR3 sequence is 15 residues long.

The sample was sorted CD4+, CD8+, or CD8+CD57+ T cells (not recorded which) from PBMCs. This receptor was taken from a human donor with aplastic anemia. This chain links TRBV3-1 with TRBJ2-2; 7 bases are a match to TRBD1. CDR3 coding DNA: TGTGCCAGCAGCCACCGGACAGGCATCACCGGGGAGCTGTTTTTT. It codes for CASSHRTGITGELFF.